This T cell receptor (beta chain) was observed in a study of blood T cell repertoires in COVID-19 (TCRdb year 2020). Some background on the complete study: Samples from collaborators originated in the United States, Italy and Spain and spanned both the acute and convalescent phases of COVID-19. The material from the prospective study consisted of cDNA or gDNA derived from T cells, B-cell-depleted T cells, or PBMCs. Subjects who had been exposed to COVID-19, were actively infected with it, or had recovered from it provided the deeply sampled blood TCRbeta repertoires that made up the dataset. The repertoires were released in a freely available public database meant as a resource for research on the immune response to SARS-CoV-2. Samples were obtained from the ongoing ImmuneRACE study (first 160 participants) and from about 1,300 subjects provided by 6 global collaborators. The sample metadata nearly always contained a de-identified subject ID, COVID-19 status, age in years and sex. Where HLA class I and class II types were available, the types were taken from metadata supplied by the sample provider, not from assay-based typing. Overall study outcomes, separate from this receptor: Clinical and demographic metadata were provided uncurated, with the amount varying by source and participant.

In the case of this clone: Its cognate antigen has yet to be identified. No qualities accompany the bases; no much larger clone lies one base away.

The CDR3 covers 14 residues, taking in both the cysteine and the phenylalanine. The DNA shown is the 42-base CDR3, in frame from base 1. V is pared back by 2 bases and J by 0 bases, with 8 bases lying between the germline termini. CDR1 and CDR2 (LGHDT, YNNKEL) derive from the germline V gene (reference sequence). TCRbeta CDR3 regions were amplified from genomic DNA using the immunoSEQ Assay, a bias-controlled multiplex PCR. In the paper's pipeline: Nucleated cell counts per sample were estimated from amplification of reference gene primers within the assay. Sequence reads were collapsed and filtered to measure the absolute abundance of every unique TCRbeta CDR3 rearrangement. For each sample, productive Simpson clonality was calculated by taking the square root of Simpson's diversity index across productive rearrangements. TCRdb stores this immuneACCESS table with in-frame sequences only. Part of the clones is absent; in the studies checked, under half of the shortfall reflects unresolved V genes, and no reason is known for the rest. That table furnishes V, J and clone size, whereas the DNA furnished D and trimming. The sample yields 120,000 to 150,000 clones; approximately 88% were counted once. Together, the top ten hold approximately 5% of the sample.

Participants in the prospective study were enrolled through a virtual design, were aged roughly 18 to 90 years, and lived in fewer than 30 United States geographic areas. In the prospective study, participants were assigned to cohorts based on the clinical history participants reported in a screening survey and a study questionnaire. In the prospective study, mobile phlebotomists collected whole blood, serum and a nasopharyngeal or oropharyngeal swab from each participant. Participants in the prospective study had the option to provide additional blood draws and questionnaires over a roughly 2-month period. Prospective study blood samples were shipped either frozen or at room temperature before DNA extraction.

The sequence is built from TRBV3-1 (or the pseudogene TRBV3-2) and TRBJ2-7, with the D gene call left open. Source material: PBMCs or T cells enriched from blood (not recorded which). The TCR sequence derives from a middle-aged man with acute COVID-19. The bases read TGTGCCAGCAGCCAACAGGTAGACTCCTACGAGCAGTACTTC. This encodes CASSQQVDSYEQYF.